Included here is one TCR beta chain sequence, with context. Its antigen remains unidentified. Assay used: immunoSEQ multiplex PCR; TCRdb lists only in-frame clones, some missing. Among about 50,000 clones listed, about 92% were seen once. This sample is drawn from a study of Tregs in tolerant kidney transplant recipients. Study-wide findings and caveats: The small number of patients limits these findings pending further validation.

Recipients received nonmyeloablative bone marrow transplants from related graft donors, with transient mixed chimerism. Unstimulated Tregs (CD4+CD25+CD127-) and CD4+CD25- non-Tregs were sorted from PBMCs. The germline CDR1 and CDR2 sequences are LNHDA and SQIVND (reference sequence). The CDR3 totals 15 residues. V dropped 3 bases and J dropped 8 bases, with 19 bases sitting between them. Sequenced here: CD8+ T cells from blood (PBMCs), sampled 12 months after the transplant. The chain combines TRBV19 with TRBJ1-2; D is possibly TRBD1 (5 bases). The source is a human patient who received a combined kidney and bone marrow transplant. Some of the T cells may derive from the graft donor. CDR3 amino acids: CASSIPGHALWGYTF. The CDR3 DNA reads TGTGCCAGTAGTATCCCCGGACATGCTCTATGGGGCTACACCTTC.